Listed here are 6 T cell receptor beta chains from one sample, sequenced in a study of cytomegalovirus exposure and HLA in healthy donors. Some clones are missing from TCRdb's copy, which holds only in-frame ones; the method was immunoSEQ multiplex PCR. Of some 110,000 clones in the sample, about 82% were seen once. Sequenced input: PBMCs. The receptors derive from a man younger than 35 in good health and CMV-seronegative.

V and J are TRBV7-9 and TRBJ2-2; D perhaps matches TRBD1 (6 bases). V lost 5 bases to trimming and J lost 0 bases, with 16 bases between them. The V gene's germline CDR1 is SEHNR and CDR2 FQNEAQ (reference sequence). CDR3 length equals 17 residues. Here the CDR3 DNA reads TGTGCCAGCAGCGGAACAGACAGGTCTCCGAACACCGGGGAGCTGTTTTTT. Amino acids: CASSGTDRSPNTGELFF.

The rearrangement uses TRBV5-1 and TRBJ1-1, with TRBD1 as a possible D gene (6 bases). The CDR3 totals 12 residues. Looked up from germline, CDR1 is SGHRS and CDR2 is YFSETQ. Trimming took off 0 bases at V and 7 bases at J, with 7 bases between the two ends. DNA for the CDR3: TGCGCCAGCAGCTTGGCAGGGGATGAAGCTTTCTTT. Its translation: CASSLAGDEAFF.

The chain uses TRBV19 and TRBJ2-1; 11 bases match TRBD2. The CDR3 covers 18 residues. Germline assignment: CDR1 LNHDA and CDR2 SQIVND (reference sequence). The J segment lost 3 bases and the V segment lost 3 bases, leaving 10 bases of the junction unmatched. CDR3 residues: CASSIEASGGRYYNEQFF. Written as DNA, the CDR3 is TGTGCCAGTAGTATTGAGGCTAGCGGGGGGAGGTACTACAATGAGCAGTTCTTC.

The rearrangement links TRBV18 to TRBJ1-2; 9 nucleotides align to TRBD1. The germline gives CDR1 KGHSH, CDR2 LQKENI. This CDR3 spans 15 amino acids. Trimming cost V 5 bases and J 2 bases; bases outside gene matches: 6. The CDR3 region has the DNA TGTGCCAGCTCAACAAACAGGGGGCAGAACTATGGCTACACCTTC. Translation gives CASSTNRGQNYGYTF.

This chain joins TRBV5-1 and TRBJ2-5; 11 bases align to TRBD1. Trimming removed 4 bases from V and 2 bases from J; junction bases left unmatched: 7. The CDR3 length is 16 residues. The germline V gene encodes CDR1 SGHRS and CDR2 YFSETQ. The CDR3 bases are TGCGCCAGCAGCCGGGGACAGGGGGTAGGGCAAGAGACCCAGTACTTC. This sequence encodes CASSRGQGVGQETQYF.

This clone turned up a few times. The chain has TRBV6-5 and TRBJ2-7; 7 nucleotides line up with TRBD1. After removal of 5 bases from V and 4 bases from J, the junction contained 8 bases not matched to a gene. The CDR3 sequence is 14 residues long. From germline, CDR1 is MNHEY and CDR2 SVGAGI. The CDR3 loop is CASSRDRRGYEQYF. In DNA, the CDR3 is TGTGCCAGCAGTCGGGACAGAAGGGGATACGAGCAGTACTTC.